This TCR beta chain was identified during a study of blood T cells in healthy people across ages. The study, taken as a whole, reports: Roughly linear declines in TCR beta diversity per million T cells occurred with age.

This clonotype was seen a handful of times. The antigen is undetermined. The CDR3 loop spans 15 amino acids. J lost 3 bases, V lost 6 bases, and 10 bases had no gene match. Healthy Russian Caucasian donors spanned ages about 6 to 90 years. The authors ran a second PCR of about 6 to 12 cycles using a sample-barcoded 5' primer and a J-beta primer mix. A single record per CDR3 protein comes from TCRdb applying MiXCR to the 5' RACE reads. The profile covers some 730,000 distinct CDR3 sequences, with 20% to 25% appearing a single time and around a fifth taken by the ten largest. The sequence was collected from a man in his 70s in good health. Sequenced sample: blood. V and J are TRBV12-3 or TRBV12-4 and TRBJ1-2, with 7 nucleotides matching TRBD1. This chain's CDR3 is CASSSGTEVYYGYTF. The CDR3 coding sequence is TGTGCCAGCAGCTCCGGGACAGAAGTTTACTATGGCTACACCTTC.